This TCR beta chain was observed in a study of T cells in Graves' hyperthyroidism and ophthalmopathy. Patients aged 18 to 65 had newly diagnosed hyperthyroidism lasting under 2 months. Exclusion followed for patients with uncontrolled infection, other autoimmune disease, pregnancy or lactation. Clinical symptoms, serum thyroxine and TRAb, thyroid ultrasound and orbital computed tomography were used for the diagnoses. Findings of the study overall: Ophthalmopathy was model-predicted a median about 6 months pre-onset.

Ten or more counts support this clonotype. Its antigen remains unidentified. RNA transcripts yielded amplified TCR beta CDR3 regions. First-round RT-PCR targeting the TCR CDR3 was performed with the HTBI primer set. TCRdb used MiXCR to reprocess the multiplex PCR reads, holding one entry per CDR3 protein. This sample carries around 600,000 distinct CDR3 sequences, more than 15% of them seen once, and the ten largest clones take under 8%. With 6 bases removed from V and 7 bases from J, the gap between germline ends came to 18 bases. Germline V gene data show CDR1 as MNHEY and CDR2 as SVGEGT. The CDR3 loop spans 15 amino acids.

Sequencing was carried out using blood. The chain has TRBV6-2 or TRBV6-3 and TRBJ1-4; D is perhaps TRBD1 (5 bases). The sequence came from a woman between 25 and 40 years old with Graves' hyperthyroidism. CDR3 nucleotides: TGTGCCAGCAGCCCGTCGGGGGGACGTCGTGAAAAACTGTTTTTT. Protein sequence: CASSPSGGRREKLFF.